The entry that follows covers one T cell receptor (beta chain) sequence. This sample is part of a study of blood T cell repertoires in COVID-19. Study-wide background: From the United States, Italy and Spain came samples of acute and convalescent COVID-19. Sample material is recorded as cDNA or gDNA derived from T cells, B-cell-depleted T cells, or PBMCs.

Per the original data handling: Cell counts per sample came from amplifying reference gene primers. Here immunoSEQ multiplex PCR was the method, and the copy in TCRdb shows in-frame clones only, minus some. That table furnishes V, J and clone size, whereas the DNA furnished D and trimming. The repertoire consists of about 40,000 clones, with around four fifths occurring once and the leading ten covering 5.4%. The CDR3 is made up of 15 amino acids. Germline V CDR1 and CDR2: SGHRS, YFSETQ. V lost 1 base, J lost 7 bases, and 14 bases lay in between. V is TRBV5-1 and J is TRBJ2-2; a weak D match, TRBD1 (5 bases). This receptor was obtained from a man aged 50 or older with active COVID-19. What was sequenced was peripheral blood. This CDR3 is CASSLRQIGVGELFF. For the CDR3, the DNA is TGCGCCAGCAGCTTGCGACAGATCGGTGTCGGGGAGCTGTTTTTT.